The entry below describes one TCR beta chain. This sample is part of a study of blood T cell repertoires in COVID-19. Study-level information: COVID-19 samples from acute and convalescent phases originated in the United States, Italy and Spain. Sample material is recorded as cDNA or gDNA derived from T cells, B-cell-depleted T cells, or PBMCs.

The CDR3 length is 15 residues. Germline values: CDR1 LNHDA, CDR2 SQIVND (reference sequence). V trimming: 5 bases; J trimming: 3 bases; junction bases outside the gene matches: 6. Methods used by the authors: Estimated nucleated cell counts came from reference gene primer amplification. Repertoires were generated with immunoSEQ multiplex PCR, while TCRdb's copy carries only in-frame clones and drops some. Clone size and the V and J calls come from that table; the DNA yielded D and trimming. The sample contains more than 70,000 clones, about nine tenths of which appear only once. The rearrangement links TRBV19 to TRBJ1-1; 10 nucleotides match TRBD1. The specimen was peripheral blood. The source is a woman in her 50s with active or convalescent COVID-19. CDR3 amino acids: CASSLAGQGYTEAFF. The CDR3 DNA reads as TGTGCCAGTAGTCTCGCGGGACAGGGGTACACTGAAGCTTTCTTT.